This T cell receptor (beta chain) was found in a study of CD8+CD57+ T cells in acquired aplastic anemia. Across the whole study: The sorted CD4+ and CD8+ cells yielded an average approximately 3 ug of DNA. Study outcomes and limitations: The same twenty-nine CD8+ CDR3 sequences occurred in patients and in controls.

On this clonotype: Its antigen is not known.

CDR3 and TCR beta VDJ profiling relied on a genomic DNA template. Using its own MiXCR run on the reads, TCRdb lists one record per CDR3 protein. The sample records around 190,000 distinct CDR3 sequences, approximately 60% being singletons. The CDR3 loop spans 15 amino acids. Per the germline V gene, CDR1 is SEHNR and CDR2 is FQNEAQ (reference sequence). V lost 5 bases and J 4 bases, leaving 17 bases between the germline ends. The rearrangement joins TRBV7-9 to TRBJ1-2; a weak D match, TRBD1 (6 bases). The clonotype was recovered from a human donor in good health. The sequencing sample was made of sorted CD4+, CD8+, or CD8+CD57+ T cells (not recorded which) from PBMCs. CDR3 nucleotides: TGTGCCAGCAGCCGGGGGCAGGATTCTCTCTATGGCTACACCTTC. Encoded protein: CASSRGQDSLYGYTF.